This is a list of T cell receptor beta chains from one sample in a study of T cells expressing NK-cell markers. TCRdb reprocessed the 5' RACE reads and stores each CDR3 protein as one record, lacking DNA. The sample has 150,000 to 180,000 distinct CDR3 sequences, and its top ten clones hold 37%. The material sequenced was blood T cells: a sorted CD56 or NKG2C T cell subset, CD4+ or CD8+ T cells, or bulk PBMC T cells (not recorded which). The source is a woman between 50 and 59 years old in good health. The CDR3 runs from the conserved cysteine through the conserved F or W.

J,length,V,CDR3
TRBJ2-1,15,TRBV20-1,CSARALASSYNEQFF
TRBJ2-1,13,TRBV30,CAWIPGAPGEQFF
TRBJ2-1,15,TRBV5-1,CASSLDPGGRGEQFF
TRBJ2-1,16,TRBV27,CASSLSGAGDPNEQFF
TRBJ2-1,15,TRBV2,CASSIAGGRYNEQFF
TRBJ2-1,18,TRBV11-2,CASSSGLAGGRRRNEQFF
TRBJ2-2,16,TRBV11-3,CASSPHGGAGAGELFF
TRBJ2-7,14,TRBV12-3/TRBV12-4,CASSLSGRSYEQYF
TRBJ2-7,13,TRBV7-9,CASSLGLDYEQYF
TRBJ2-3,17,TRBV4-2,CASSQEPLAGQTDTQYF
TRBJ2-4,13,TRBV5-6,CASSAPAGNIQYF
TRBJ2-5,13,TRBV11-3,CASSFLKAETQYF
TRBJ2-1,18,TRBV7-6,CASSLFRMEESSYNEQFF
TRBJ2-4,15,TRBV12-3/TRBV12-4,CASSLVELAKNIQYF